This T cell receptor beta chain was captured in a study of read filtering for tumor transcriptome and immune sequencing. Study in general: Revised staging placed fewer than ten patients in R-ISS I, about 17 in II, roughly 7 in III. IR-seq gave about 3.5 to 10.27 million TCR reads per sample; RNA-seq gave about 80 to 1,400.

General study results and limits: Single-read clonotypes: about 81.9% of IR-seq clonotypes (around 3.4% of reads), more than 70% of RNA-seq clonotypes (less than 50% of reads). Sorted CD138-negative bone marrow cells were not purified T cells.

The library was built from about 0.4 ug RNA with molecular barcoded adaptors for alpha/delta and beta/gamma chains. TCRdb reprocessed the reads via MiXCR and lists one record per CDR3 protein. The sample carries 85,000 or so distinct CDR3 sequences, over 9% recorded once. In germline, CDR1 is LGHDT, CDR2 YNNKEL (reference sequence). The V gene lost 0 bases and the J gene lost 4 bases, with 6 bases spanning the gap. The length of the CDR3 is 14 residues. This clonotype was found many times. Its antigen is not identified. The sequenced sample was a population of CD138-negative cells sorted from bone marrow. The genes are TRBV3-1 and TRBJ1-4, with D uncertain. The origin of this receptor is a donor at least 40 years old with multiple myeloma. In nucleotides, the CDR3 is TGTGCCAGCAGCCAAGACAGTCATAATGAAAAACTGTTTTTT. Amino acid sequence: CASSQDSHNEKLFF.